This T cell receptor (beta chain) originates from a study of radiation and T cells in renal cell carcinoma. V was shortened by 11 bases and J by 7 bases, with 18 bases between the two germline ends. CDR3 size: 14 residues. CDR1 is MNHNS and CDR2 is SASEGT in the germline V gene. The assay was immunoSEQ multiplex PCR, and TCRdb's table has in-frame clones only and misses some. In the table there are more than 140,000 clones, approximately 87% of which are singletons. The sample's time point: baseline pretreatment blood. As to treatment: 15 Gy SBRT to primary tumor, nephrectomy 4 weeks later. This clonotype originated in a woman aged 45-65 years with renal cell carcinoma. The V call is TRBV6-1, the J call TRBJ1-6, with TRBD1 as a possible D gene (6 bases). Sample: blood, taken from a patient whose treatment included radiotherapy and nephrectomy. The DNA of the CDR3 is TGTGCCCCCCCCAGGGAGAGGGGGAATTCACCCCTCCACTTT. This codes for CAPPRERGNSPLHF.